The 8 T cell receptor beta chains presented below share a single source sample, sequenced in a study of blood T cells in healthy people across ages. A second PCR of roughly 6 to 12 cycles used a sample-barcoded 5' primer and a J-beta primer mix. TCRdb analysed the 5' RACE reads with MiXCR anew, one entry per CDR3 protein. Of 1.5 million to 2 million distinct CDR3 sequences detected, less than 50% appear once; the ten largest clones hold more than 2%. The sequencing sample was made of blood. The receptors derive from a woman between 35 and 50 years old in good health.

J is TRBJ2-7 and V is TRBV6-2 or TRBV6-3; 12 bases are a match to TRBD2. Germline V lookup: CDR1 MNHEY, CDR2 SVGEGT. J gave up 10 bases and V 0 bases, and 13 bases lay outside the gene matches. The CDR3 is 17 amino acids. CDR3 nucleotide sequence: TGTGCCAGCAGTTACTCCGGGACTAGCGGGTCTAAATTTACCCAGTACTTC. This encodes CASSYSGTSGSKFTQYF.

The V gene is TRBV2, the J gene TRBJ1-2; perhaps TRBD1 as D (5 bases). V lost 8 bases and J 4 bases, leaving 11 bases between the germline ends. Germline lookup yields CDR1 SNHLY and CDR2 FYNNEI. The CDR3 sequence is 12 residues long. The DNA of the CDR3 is TGTGCCAGCCAGACAGAGATCTATGGCTACACCTTC. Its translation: CASQTEIYGYTF. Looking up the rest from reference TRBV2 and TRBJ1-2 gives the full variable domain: EPEVTQTPSHQVTQMGQEVILRCVPISNHLYFYWYRQILGQKVEFLVSFYNNEISEKSEIFDDQFSVERPDGSNFTLKIRSTKLEDSAMYFCASQTEIYGYTFGSGTRLTVV.

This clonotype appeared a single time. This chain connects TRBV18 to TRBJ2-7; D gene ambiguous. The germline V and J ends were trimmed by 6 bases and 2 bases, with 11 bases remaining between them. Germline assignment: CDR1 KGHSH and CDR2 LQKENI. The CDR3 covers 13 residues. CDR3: CASSGPGPYEQYF. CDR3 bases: TGTGCCAGCTCCGGGCCGGGTCCCTACGAGCAGTACTTC.

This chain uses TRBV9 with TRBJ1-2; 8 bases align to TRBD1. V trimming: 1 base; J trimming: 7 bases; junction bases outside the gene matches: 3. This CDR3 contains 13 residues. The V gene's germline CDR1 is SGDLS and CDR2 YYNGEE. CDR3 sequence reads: CASSVSGGGGYTF. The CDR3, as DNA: TGTGCCAGCAGCGTATCAGGGGGCGGTGGCTACACCTTC.

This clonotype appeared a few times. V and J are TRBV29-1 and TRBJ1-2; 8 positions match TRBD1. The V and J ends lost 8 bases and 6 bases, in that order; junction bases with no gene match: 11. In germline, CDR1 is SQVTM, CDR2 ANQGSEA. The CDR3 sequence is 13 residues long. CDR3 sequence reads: CSFRTGKLNGYTF. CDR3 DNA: TGCAGCTTCAGGACAGGGAAATTAAATGGCTACACCTTC.

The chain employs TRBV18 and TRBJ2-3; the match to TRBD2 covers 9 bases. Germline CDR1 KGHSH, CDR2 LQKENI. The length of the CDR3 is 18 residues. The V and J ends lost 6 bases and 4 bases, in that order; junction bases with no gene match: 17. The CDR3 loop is CASSRDTSGTSLADTQYF. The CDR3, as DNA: TGTGCCAGCTCGCGAGACACGTCCGGGACTAGCTTGGCAGATACGCAGTATTTT.

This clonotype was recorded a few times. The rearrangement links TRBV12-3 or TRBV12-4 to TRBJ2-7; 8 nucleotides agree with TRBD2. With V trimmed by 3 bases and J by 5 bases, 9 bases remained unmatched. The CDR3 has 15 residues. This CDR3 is CASSFRASGQHEQYF. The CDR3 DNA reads TGTGCCAGCAGTTTTCGGGCTAGCGGGCAACACGAGCAGTACTTC.

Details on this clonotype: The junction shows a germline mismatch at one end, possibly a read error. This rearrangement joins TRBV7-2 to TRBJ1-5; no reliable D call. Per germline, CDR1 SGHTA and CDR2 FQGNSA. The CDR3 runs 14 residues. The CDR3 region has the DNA TGTGTCAGCAGCTTAGCCCCCGGGTATCAGCCCCAGCATTTT. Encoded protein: CVSSLAPGYQPQHF.